The rows below give T cell receptor beta chains drawn from one sample of a study of CD8 T cells in ankylosing spondylitis. Via MiXCR, TCRdb re-called the 5' RACE reads, giving one row per CDR3 protein. The sample has some 840,000 distinct CDR3 sequences; about 10% are singletons. Source material: blood, either unsorted or a sorted T cell fraction (not recorded which). These receptors were obtained from a male donor with ankylosing spondylitis. Both conserved end residues are part of each CDR3. D genes are given only for firm matches. The size of a clone is reported for some rows only, either as once, few or many, or as a class for expanded clones.

cdr3_aa: CSARRIRGTVNEQFF
j_call: TRBJ2-1
v_call: TRBV20-1
d_call: TRBD1
clone_size: .

cdr3_aa: CAISTQGDNEQYF
j_call: TRBJ2-7
v_call: TRBV10-3
d_call: .
clone_size: few

cdr3_aa: CASSPRRYSNQPQHF
j_call: TRBJ1-5
v_call: TRBV18
d_call: .
clone_size: .

cdr3_aa: CASSFRGQGYEAFF
j_call: TRBJ1-1
v_call: TRBV7-2
d_call: TRBD1
clone_size: .

cdr3_aa: CSARRGQGLTEAFF
j_call: TRBJ1-1
v_call: TRBV20-1
d_call: .
clone_size: many

cdr3_aa: CASSLVDNSPLHF
j_call: TRBJ1-6
v_call: TRBV3-1
d_call: .
clone_size: .

cdr3_aa: CASSLSRGSSPLHF
j_call: TRBJ1-6
v_call: TRBV28
d_call: .
clone_size: few

cdr3_aa: CASSLDFNTGELFF
j_call: TRBJ2-2
v_call: TRBV7-7
d_call: .
clone_size: .

cdr3_aa: CASSQGWRKLFF
j_call: TRBJ1-4
v_call: TRBV3-1
d_call: .
clone_size: .

cdr3_aa: CASSFGPYTPGRGASDEQFF
j_call: TRBJ2-1
v_call: TRBV12-3/TRBV12-4
d_call: TRBD2
clone_size: few

cdr3_aa: CSASGLGPGELFF
j_call: TRBJ2-2
v_call: TRBV20-1
d_call: .
clone_size: .

cdr3_aa: CASSPQGQETQYF
j_call: TRBJ2-5
v_call: TRBV18
d_call: .
clone_size: many

cdr3_aa: CASSFGTKDTGELFF
j_call: TRBJ2-2
v_call: TRBV5-1
d_call: .
clone_size: few

cdr3_aa: CASSPLTGFSYEQYF
j_call: TRBJ2-7
v_call: TRBV18
d_call: .
clone_size: .

cdr3_aa: CSASWTKGYNEQFF
j_call: TRBJ2-1
v_call: TRBV20-1
d_call: .
clone_size: many

cdr3_aa: CMVGRTGETQYF
j_call: TRBJ2-5
v_call: TRBV20-1
d_call: .
clone_size: .

cdr3_aa: CASSPAFSNEQFF
j_call: TRBJ2-1
v_call: TRBV7-2
d_call: .
clone_size: few

cdr3_aa: CASGSRDRGLRRSGANYGYTF
j_call: TRBJ1-2
v_call: TRBV12-5
d_call: TRBD1
clone_size: few

cdr3_aa: CASSIGAHNYGYTF
j_call: TRBJ1-2
v_call: TRBV6-1
d_call: .
clone_size: .

cdr3_aa: CASSPTGGRGQPQHF
j_call: TRBJ1-5
v_call: TRBV4-2
d_call: TRBD1
clone_size: .

cdr3_aa: CASSPPLTDQPQHF
j_call: TRBJ1-5
v_call: TRBV28
d_call: .
clone_size: many

cdr3_aa: CASSQASGTPINNEQFF
j_call: TRBJ2-1
v_call: TRBV4-3
d_call: TRBD2
clone_size: few

cdr3_aa: CSVVLPGTAYNEQFF
j_call: TRBJ2-1
v_call: TRBV29-1
d_call: .
clone_size: few

cdr3_aa: CATSREQSTYNEQFF
j_call: TRBJ2-1
v_call: TRBV15
d_call: .
clone_size: many

cdr3_aa: CASSPGGRVEQFF
j_call: TRBJ2-1
v_call: TRBV9
d_call: TRBD1
clone_size: once

cdr3_aa: CSGGEGNEQFF
j_call: TRBJ2-1
v_call: TRBV20-1
d_call: .
clone_size: .

cdr3_aa: CASSLTGTDYYEQYF
j_call: TRBJ2-7
v_call: TRBV7-2
d_call: .
clone_size: .

cdr3_aa: CASSSERGSSEQYF
j_call: TRBJ2-7
v_call: TRBV5-1
d_call: TRBD2
clone_size: few

cdr3_aa: CCARDLRGASTDTQYF
j_call: TRBJ2-3
v_call: TRBV20-1
d_call: .
clone_size: .

cdr3_aa: CASSFLVGESYEQYF
j_call: TRBJ2-7
v_call: TRBV5-1
d_call: .
clone_size: few

cdr3_aa: CASSLVPGGTGVSPLHF
j_call: TRBJ1-6
v_call: TRBV7-2
d_call: TRBD1
clone_size: .

cdr3_aa: CASSLDTGGTEAFF
j_call: TRBJ1-1
v_call: TRBV5-5
d_call: TRBD1
clone_size: few

cdr3_aa: CASTLGVAGNNEQFF
j_call: TRBJ2-1
v_call: TRBV12-3/TRBV12-4
d_call: TRBD2
clone_size: many

cdr3_aa: CASSYVNRGGYTF
j_call: TRBJ1-2
v_call: TRBV6-5
d_call: TRBD1
clone_size: few

cdr3_aa: CSASGQVGGYTF
j_call: TRBJ1-2
v_call: TRBV29-1
d_call: TRBD1
clone_size: many

cdr3_aa: CASSPTGDNGQPQHF
j_call: TRBJ1-5
v_call: TRBV18
d_call: .
clone_size: few

cdr3_aa: CASSTGGSGNTIYF
j_call: TRBJ1-3
v_call: TRBV12-3/TRBV12-4
d_call: TRBD1
clone_size: few

cdr3_aa: CSARGTHRNEQYF
j_call: TRBJ2-7
v_call: TRBV20-1
d_call: .
clone_size: .

cdr3_aa: CSVYLRLTDTQYF
j_call: TRBJ2-3
v_call: TRBV29-1
d_call: .
clone_size: .

cdr3_aa: CASSYTSRQAKNIQYF
j_call: TRBJ2-4
v_call: TRBV6-5
d_call: .
clone_size: .

cdr3_aa: CASSDRGGTYNSPLHF
j_call: TRBJ1-6
v_call: TRBV7-2
d_call: .
clone_size: few

cdr3_aa: CASSLGRTGMETQYF
j_call: TRBJ2-5
v_call: TRBV5-1
d_call: TRBD1
clone_size: .

cdr3_aa: CSGERESYEQYF
j_call: TRBJ2-7
v_call: TRBV20-1
d_call: .
clone_size: .

cdr3_aa: CASSYQGFNYGYTF
j_call: TRBJ1-2
v_call: TRBV2
d_call: .
clone_size: .

cdr3_aa: CASSQETGDGYTF
j_call: TRBJ1-2
v_call: TRBV4-3
d_call: .
clone_size: .

cdr3_aa: CSAREPRGHGETQYF
j_call: TRBJ2-5
v_call: TRBV20-1
d_call: TRBD1
clone_size: .

cdr3_aa: CASSLGAVRDLKIF
j_call: TRBJ2-1
v_call: TRBV5-1
d_call: .
clone_size: .

cdr3_aa: CASSLRGAYEQYF
j_call: TRBJ2-7
v_call: TRBV7-2
d_call: .
clone_size: many

cdr3_aa: CSARDLQGGEKLFF
j_call: TRBJ1-4
v_call: TRBV20-1
d_call: .
clone_size: few

cdr3_aa: CSASKGYSNQPQHF
j_call: TRBJ1-5
v_call: TRBV20-1
d_call: .
clone_size: .

cdr3_aa: CASSSRESSYNSPLHF
j_call: TRBJ1-6
v_call: TRBV5-1
d_call: .
clone_size: few

cdr3_aa: CASSRGGDSYEQYF
j_call: TRBJ2-7
v_call: TRBV4-2
d_call: .
clone_size: .